The source of this T cell receptor beta chain is a study of T cells in Graves' hyperthyroidism and ophthalmopathy. Germline trimming cut 4 bases from V and 4 bases from J; bases unmatched to any gene: 7. Looked up from germline, CDR1 is SGHRS and CDR2 is YFSETQ. The CDR3 sequence is 14 residues long. The authors took PBMCs from over 8.5 ml fresh peripheral blood. This clonotype was seen many times. What was amplified from RNA transcripts were TCR beta CDR3 regions. HTBI primers were used for first-round RT-PCR of the TCR CDR3. One entry per CDR3 protein results from TCRdb running MiXCR on the multiplex PCR reads. The table shows around 340,000 distinct CDR3 sequences, with roughly 20% occurring only once.

This receptor was obtained from a middle-aged woman with Graves' ophthalmopathy. What was sequenced was blood. The genes are TRBV5-1 and TRBJ1-1, with 7 bases that match TRBD1. For the CDR3, the DNA is TGCGCCAGCAGCCCCGCTACAGGGGCCACTGAAGCTTTCTTT. Its protein is CASSPATGATEAFF.